This paragraph covers one T cell receptor (beta chain) sequence. The sample comes from a study of blood T cell repertoires in COVID-19. The wider study: COVID-19 samples collected from the United States, Italy and Spain covered acute and convalescent phases.

Germline-derived CDR1 and CDR2 are MGHRA and YSYEKL. After removal of 1 base from V and 1 base from J, the junction contained 1 base not matched to a gene. The CDR3 consists of 15 residues. Per the original methods: Counts of nucleated cells, estimated from reference gene primer amplification, were obtained. The assay was immunoSEQ multiplex PCR, and TCRdb's table has in-frame clones only and misses some. V, J and clone size were drawn from that table, and D and trimming were deduced from the DNA. The sample comprises tens of thousands of clones, about nine tenths of which are singletons, and around 9.3% rests with the top ten.

The chain links TRBV4-1 to TRBJ2-7, with 10 bases aligning to TRBD2. The TCR sequence derives from a man aged 55 to 69 with active COVID-19. Sequences were obtained from peripheral blood. The CDR3 sequence is CASSQGLAGSYEQYF. The CDR3 DNA sequence: TGCGCCAGCAGCCAAGGACTAGCGGGTTCCTACGAGCAGTACTTC.